The clone carrying this T cell receptor beta chain was seen more than once but under ten times. Its antigen remains unknown. The CDR3 is 16 amino acids. CDR1 is SGHTA, CDR2 FQGNSA, per germline. J lost 5 bases, V lost 5 bases, and 7 bases had no gene match. Through a sample-barcoded 5' primer and a J-beta primer mix, a second PCR was run for 7 to 11 cycles. In TCRdb, the 5' RACE reads were re-called with MiXCR into one record per CDR3 protein. The sample has more than 1,000,000 distinct CDR3 sequences, less than 25% seen once; the top ten hold less than 0.75%. The data originate from a study of blood T cells in healthy people across ages. Overall study results and limits: Leaving the PBMCs unsorted stopped any conclusive comparison of naive versus antigen-experienced cells.

These same data were also listed under a study on T cells of mothers and their children. This second study says: A few mothers and their six children, all healthy Caucasians, donated. Using the M1S primer, the second PCR added sample barcodes along with 2-4 random nucleotides.

The chain carries TRBV7-2 and TRBJ2-3; 13 bases are a match to TRBD2. The source is a girl aged 2 to 9 in good health. The sample consisted of blood. CDR3 coding DNA: TGTGCCAGCAGCATTGGACTAGCGGGAGCAGAAGATACGCAGTATTTT. Its translation is CASSIGLAGAEDTQYF.